A single TCR beta chain is shown here with its context. This sample stems from a study of OX40 agonist ivuxolimab in advanced cancers. The CDR3 is 18 residues long. V dropped 4 bases and J dropped 5; count of bases not matched to a gene: 16. CDR1 and CDR2 (germline): SGHNT, YYREEE (reference sequence). Assay used: immunoSEQ multiplex PCR; TCRdb lists only in-frame clones, some missing. The profile covers roughly 86,000 clones, with more than 90% appearing a single time and 0.55% to 0.7% taken by the ten largest. The genes are TRBV5-4 and TRBJ2-2; 8 nucleotides align to TRBD1. This receptor was identified in an adult with an advanced solid tumor such as melanoma, head and neck, liver or kidney cancer. Sequencing used CD4+ or CD8+ T cells sorted from blood, obtained in a trial of the OX40 agonist ivuxolimab. CDR3 coding DNA: TGTGCCAGCAGCCGGGTCGCGACGACAGGGGCGTTTACCGGGGAGCTGTTTTTT. Translation gives CASSRVATTGAFTGELFF.